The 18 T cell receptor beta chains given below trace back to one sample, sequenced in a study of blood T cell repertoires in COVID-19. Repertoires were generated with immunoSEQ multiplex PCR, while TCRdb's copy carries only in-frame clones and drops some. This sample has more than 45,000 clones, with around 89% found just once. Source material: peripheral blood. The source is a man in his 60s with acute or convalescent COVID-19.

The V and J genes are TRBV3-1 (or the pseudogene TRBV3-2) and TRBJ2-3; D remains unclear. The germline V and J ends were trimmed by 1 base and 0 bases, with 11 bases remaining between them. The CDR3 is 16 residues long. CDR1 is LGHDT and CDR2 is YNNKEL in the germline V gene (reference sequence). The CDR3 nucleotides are TGTGCCAGCAGCCAAGGTTTTGCGTCTAGCACAGATACGCAGTATTTT. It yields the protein CASSQGFASSTDTQYF.

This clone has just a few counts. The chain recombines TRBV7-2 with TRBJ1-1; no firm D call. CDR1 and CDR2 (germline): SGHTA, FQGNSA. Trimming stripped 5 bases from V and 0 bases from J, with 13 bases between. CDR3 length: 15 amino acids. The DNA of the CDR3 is TGTGCCAGCAGCCCCTGGGCAGCCATGAACACTGAAGCTTTCTTT. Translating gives CASSPWAAMNTEAFF.

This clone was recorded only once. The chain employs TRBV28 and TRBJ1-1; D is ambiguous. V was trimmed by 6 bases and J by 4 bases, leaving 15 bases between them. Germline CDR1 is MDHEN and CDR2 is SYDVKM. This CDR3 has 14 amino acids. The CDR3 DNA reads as TGTGCCAGCAGCCTGGAGAGGGCGACCACTGAAGCTTTCTTT. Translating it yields CASSLERATTEAFF.

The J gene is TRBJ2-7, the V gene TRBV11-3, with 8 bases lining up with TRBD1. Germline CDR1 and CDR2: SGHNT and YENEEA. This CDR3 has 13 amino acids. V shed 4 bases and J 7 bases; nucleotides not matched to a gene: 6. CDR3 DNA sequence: TGTGCCAGCAGCTCAAGGACAGGGACGGAGCAGTACTTC. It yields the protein CASSSRTGTEQYF.

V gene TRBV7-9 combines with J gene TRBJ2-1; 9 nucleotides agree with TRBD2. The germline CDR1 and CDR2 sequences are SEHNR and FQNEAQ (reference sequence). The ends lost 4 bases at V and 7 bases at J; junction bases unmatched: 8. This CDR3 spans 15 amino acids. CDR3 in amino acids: CASSSGGSGRNEQFF. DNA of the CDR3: TGTGCCAGCAGCTCCGGGGGGAGCGGGAGGAATGAGCAGTTCTTC.

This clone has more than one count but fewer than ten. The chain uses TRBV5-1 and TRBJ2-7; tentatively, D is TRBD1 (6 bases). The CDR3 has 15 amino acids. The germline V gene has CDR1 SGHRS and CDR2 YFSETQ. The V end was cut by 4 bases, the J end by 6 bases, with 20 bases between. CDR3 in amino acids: CASSPVGQLGGEQYF. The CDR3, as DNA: TGCGCCAGCAGCCCGGTGGGACAACTTGGAGGCGAGCAGTACTTC.

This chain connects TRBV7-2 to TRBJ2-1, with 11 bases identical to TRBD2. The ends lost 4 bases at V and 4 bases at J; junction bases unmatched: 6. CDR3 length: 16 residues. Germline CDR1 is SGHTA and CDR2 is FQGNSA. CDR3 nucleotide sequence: TGTGCCAGCAGCTCGCGACTAGCGGGGCTATACAATGAGCAGTTCTTC. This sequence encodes CASSSRLAGLYNEQFF.

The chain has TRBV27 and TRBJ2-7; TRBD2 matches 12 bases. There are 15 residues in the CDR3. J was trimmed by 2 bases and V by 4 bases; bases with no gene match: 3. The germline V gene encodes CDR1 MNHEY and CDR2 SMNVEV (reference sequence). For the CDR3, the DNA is TGTGCCAGCAGTTCTAGCGGGAGGGCCCCCTACGAGCAGTACTTC. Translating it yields CASSSSGRAPYEQYF.

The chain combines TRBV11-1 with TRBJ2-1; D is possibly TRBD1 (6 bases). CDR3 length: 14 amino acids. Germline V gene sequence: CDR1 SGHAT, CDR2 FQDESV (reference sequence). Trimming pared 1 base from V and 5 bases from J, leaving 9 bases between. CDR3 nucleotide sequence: TGTGCCAGCAGCTTAGACAGGGCAGACAATGAGCAGTTCTTC. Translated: CASSLDRADNEQFF.

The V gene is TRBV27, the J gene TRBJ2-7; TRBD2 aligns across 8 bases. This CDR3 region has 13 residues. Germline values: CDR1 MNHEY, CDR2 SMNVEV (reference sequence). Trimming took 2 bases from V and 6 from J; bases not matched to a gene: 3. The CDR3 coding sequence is TGTGCCAGCAGTTTACGGGAGGGCCGCGAGCAGTACTTC. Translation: CASSLREGREQYF.

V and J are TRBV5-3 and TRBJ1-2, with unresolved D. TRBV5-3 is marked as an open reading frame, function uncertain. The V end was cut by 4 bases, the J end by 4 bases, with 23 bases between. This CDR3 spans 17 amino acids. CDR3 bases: TGTGCCAGAAGCACTCCGGGAGAGGGCCGATTTTGCTATGGCTACACCTTC. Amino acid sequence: CARSTPGEGRFCYGYTF.

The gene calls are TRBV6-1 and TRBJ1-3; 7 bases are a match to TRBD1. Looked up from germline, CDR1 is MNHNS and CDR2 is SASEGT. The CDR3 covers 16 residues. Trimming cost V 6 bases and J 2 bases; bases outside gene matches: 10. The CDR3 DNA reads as TGTGCCAGCAGCGAACAATCGACAGGGACTGGAAACACCATATATTTT. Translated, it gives CASSEQSTGTGNTIYF.

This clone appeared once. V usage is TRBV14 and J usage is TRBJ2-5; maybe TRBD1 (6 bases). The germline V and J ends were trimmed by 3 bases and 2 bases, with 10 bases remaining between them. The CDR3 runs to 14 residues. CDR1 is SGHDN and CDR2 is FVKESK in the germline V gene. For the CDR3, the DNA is TGTGCCAGCAGCCAGTGGGGGCAGCAAGAGACCCAGTACTTC. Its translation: CASSQWGQQETQYF.

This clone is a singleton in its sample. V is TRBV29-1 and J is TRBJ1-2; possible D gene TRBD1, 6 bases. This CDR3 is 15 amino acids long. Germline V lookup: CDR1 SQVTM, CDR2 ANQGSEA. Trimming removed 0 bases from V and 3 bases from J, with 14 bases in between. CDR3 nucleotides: TGCAGCGTTGAAGATCAACAGGGTAGTTACTATGGCTACACCTTC. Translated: CSVEDQQGSYYGYTF.

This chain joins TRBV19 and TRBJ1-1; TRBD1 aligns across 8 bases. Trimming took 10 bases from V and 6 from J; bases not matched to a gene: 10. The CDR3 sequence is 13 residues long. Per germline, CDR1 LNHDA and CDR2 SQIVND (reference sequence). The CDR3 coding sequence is TGTGCCATTACCAGGGGGCTTCGCGCTGAAGCTTTCTTT. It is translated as CAITRGLRAEAFF. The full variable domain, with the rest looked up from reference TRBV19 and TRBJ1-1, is DGGITQSPKYLFRKEGQNVTLSCEQNLNHDAMYWYRQDPGQGLRLIYYSQIVNDFQKGDIAEGYSVSREKKESFPLTVTSAQKNPTAFYLCAITRGLRAEAFFGQGTRLTVV.

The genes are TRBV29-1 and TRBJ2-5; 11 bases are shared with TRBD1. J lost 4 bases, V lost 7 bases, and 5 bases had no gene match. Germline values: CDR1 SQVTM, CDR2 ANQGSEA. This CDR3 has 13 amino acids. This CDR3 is CSARTGGGETQYF. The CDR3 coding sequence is TGCAGCGCCAGGACAGGGGGCGGAGAGACCCAGTACTTC.

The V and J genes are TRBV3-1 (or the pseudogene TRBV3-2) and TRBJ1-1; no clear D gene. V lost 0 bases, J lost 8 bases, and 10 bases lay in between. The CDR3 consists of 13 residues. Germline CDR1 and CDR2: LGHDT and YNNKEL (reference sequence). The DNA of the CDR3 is TGTGCCAGCAGCCAAGATTACGGGAAAGAAGCTTTCTTT. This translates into CASSQDYGKEAFF.

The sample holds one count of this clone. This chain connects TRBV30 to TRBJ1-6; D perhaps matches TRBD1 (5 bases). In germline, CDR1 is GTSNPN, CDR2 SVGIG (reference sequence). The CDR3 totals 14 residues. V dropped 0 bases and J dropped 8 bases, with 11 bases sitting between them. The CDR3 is CAWSVTQGDSPLHF. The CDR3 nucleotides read TGTGCCTGGAGTGTAACCCAGGGTGATTCACCCCTCCACTTT.